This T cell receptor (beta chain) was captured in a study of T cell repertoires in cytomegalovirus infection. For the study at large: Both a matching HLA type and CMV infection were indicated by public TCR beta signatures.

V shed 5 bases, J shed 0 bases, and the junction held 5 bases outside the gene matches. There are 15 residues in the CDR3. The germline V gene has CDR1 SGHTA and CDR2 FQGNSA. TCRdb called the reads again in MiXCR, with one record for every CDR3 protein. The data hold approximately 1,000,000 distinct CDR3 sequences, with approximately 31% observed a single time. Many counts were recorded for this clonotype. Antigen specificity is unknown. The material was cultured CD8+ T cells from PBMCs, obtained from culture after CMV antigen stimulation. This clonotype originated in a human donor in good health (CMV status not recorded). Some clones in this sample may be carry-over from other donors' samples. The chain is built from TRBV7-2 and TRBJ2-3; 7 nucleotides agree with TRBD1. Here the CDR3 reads CASSPWDSSTDTQYF. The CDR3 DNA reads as TGTGCCAGCAGCCCCTGGGACAGCAGCACAGATACGCAGTATTTT.